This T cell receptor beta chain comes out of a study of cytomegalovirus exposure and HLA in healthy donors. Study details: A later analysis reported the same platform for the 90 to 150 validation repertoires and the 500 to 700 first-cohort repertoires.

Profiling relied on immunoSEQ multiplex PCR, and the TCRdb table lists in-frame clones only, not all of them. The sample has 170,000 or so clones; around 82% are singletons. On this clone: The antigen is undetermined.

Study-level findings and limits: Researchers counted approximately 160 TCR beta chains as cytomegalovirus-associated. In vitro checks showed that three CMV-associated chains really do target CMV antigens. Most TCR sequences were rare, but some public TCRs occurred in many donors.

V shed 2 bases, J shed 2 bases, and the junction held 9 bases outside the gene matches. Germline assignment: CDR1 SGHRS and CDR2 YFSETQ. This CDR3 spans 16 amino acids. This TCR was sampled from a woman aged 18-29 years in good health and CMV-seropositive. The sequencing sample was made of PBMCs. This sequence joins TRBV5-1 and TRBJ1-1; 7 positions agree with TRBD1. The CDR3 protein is CASSLGGTVLNTEAFF. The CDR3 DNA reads TGCGCCAGCAGCTTAGGAGGGACAGTACTCAACACTGAAGCTTTCTTT. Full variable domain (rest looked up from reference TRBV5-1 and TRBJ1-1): KAGVTQTPRYLIKTRGQQVTLSCSPISGHRSVSWYQQTPGQGLQFLFEYFSETQRNKGNFPGRFSGRQFSNSRSEMNVSTLELGDSALYLCASSLGGTVLNTEAFFGQGTRLTVV.